One and the same sample provided the 12 T cell receptor beta chains below, sequenced in a study of blood T cell repertoires in COVID-19. Assay used: immunoSEQ multiplex PCR; TCRdb lists only in-frame clones, some missing. The data show about 120,000 clones, 75% to 90% seen once. The specimen was peripheral blood. These receptors were collected from a man aged 25 to 40 with acute or convalescent COVID-19.

The chain has TRBV7-8 and TRBJ2-7, with D unclear. The V end was cut by 8 bases, the J end by 0 bases, with 14 bases between. There are 14 residues in the CDR3. Per germline, CDR1 SGHVS and CDR2 FQNEAQ. The CDR3 DNA reads TGTGCCAGCTCAACTCACGAAAGCTCCTACGAGCAGTACGTC. Translating gives CASSTHESSYEQYV.

The V call is TRBV30, the J call TRBJ2-7; 7 positions match TRBD2. The CDR3 loop spans 17 amino acids. Germline V gene sequence: CDR1 GTSNPN, CDR2 SVGIG (reference sequence). V lost 2 bases and J lost 4; bases outside the gene matches: 17. The CDR3, as DNA: TGTGCCTGGAGTCCCGGCAATGGGGCGGGAGACTTTTACGAGCAGTACGTC. It yields the protein CAWSPGNGAGDFYEQYV.

This sequence joins TRBV6-2 or TRBV6-3 and TRBJ2-3; the match to TRBD2 covers 9 bases. Germline trimming cut 0 bases from V and 6 bases from J; bases unmatched to any gene: 4. Germline values: CDR1 MNHEY, CDR2 SVGEGT. This CDR3 spans 15 amino acids. Here the CDR3 DNA reads TGTGCCAGCAGTTACTCATCTAGCGGGGAGGATACGCAGTATTTT. It is translated as CASSYSSSGEDTQYF.

The V and J genes are TRBV2 and TRBJ2-1; a possible D gene is TRBD2 (6 bases). The CDR3 is made up of 15 amino acids. CDR1 is SNHLY and CDR2 is FYNNEI in the germline V gene. V was cut by 5 bases and J by 9 bases, with 20 bases left in between. The CDR3 DNA follows: TGTGCCAGCAGTACCATCGGAGGGCCGGGTCGTGAGCAGTTCTTC. This translates into CASSTIGGPGREQFF.

The chain recombines TRBV27 with TRBJ1-4, with 7 nucleotides matching TRBD1. CDR1 and CDR2 from the germline V gene are MNHEY and SMNVEV (reference sequence). CDR3 length: 15 amino acids. V was pared by 4 bases and J by 4 bases, with 6 bases of the junction left unmatched. CDR3 amino acids: CASSYRGWVNEKLFF. The CDR3 DNA sequence: TGTGCCAGCAGTTACAGGGGATGGGTTAATGAAAAACTGTTTTTT. The variable domain in full, completed from reference TRBV27 and TRBJ1-4, reads EAQVTQNPRYLITVTGKKLTVTCSQNMNHEYMSWYRQDPGLGLRQIYYSMNVEVTDKGDVPEGYKVSRKEKRNFPLILESPSPNQTSLYFCASSYRGWVNEKLFFGSGTQLSVL.

The J gene is TRBJ1-5, the V gene TRBV18; 7 bases agree with TRBD1. Germline V gene data show CDR1 as KGHSH and CDR2 as LQKENI. The ends lost 5 bases at V and 0 bases at J; junction bases unmatched: 7. The length of the CDR3 is 16 residues. The CDR3 loop reads CASSRGTVYSNQPQHF. The CDR3 DNA reads as TGTGCCAGCTCAAGGGGGACAGTATATAGCAATCAGCCCCAGCATTTT.

V is TRBV7-3 and J is TRBJ2-3, with D hard to call. Germline values: CDR1 SGHTA, CDR2 FQGTGA. V lost 2 bases and J lost 3, with 6 bases in between. CDR3 length: 13 residues. The CDR3, as DNA: TGTGCCAGCAGCTTAGGCAGAACAGATACGCAGTATTTT. Translation gives CASSLGRTDTQYF.

The CDR3 DNA reads as TGCGCCAGCAGCCAGCCGACTAGCGGAAATGAGCAGTTCTTC. Translation: CASSQPTSGNEQFF. This rearrangement joins TRBV4-1 to TRBJ2-1; 9 nucleotides line up with TRBD2. Germline V CDR1 and CDR2: MGHRA, YSYEKL. The CDR3 has 14 amino acids. The V gene end was trimmed by 3 bases and the J gene end by 7 bases; junction bases not matched to a gene: 4.

The CDR3 DNA reads as TGCAGCGCCCATTCCCACACCGGGGAGCTGTTTTTT. Translated, it gives CSAHSHTGELFF. The chain is built from TRBV29-1 and TRBJ2-2; D uncertain. The CDR3 runs to 12 residues. Deletions cut 7 bases from V and 3 bases from J, with 9 bases between. Per the germline V gene, CDR1 is SQVTM and CDR2 is ANQGSEA.

The chain employs TRBV6-2 or TRBV6-3 and TRBJ2-5, with D possibly matching TRBD1 (7 bases). The CDR3 runs 16 residues. The germline CDR1 and CDR2 sequences are MNHEY and SVGEGT. Trimming took off 2 bases at V and 5 bases at J, with 18 bases between the two ends. The CDR3 region has the DNA TGTGCCAGCAGTTACGGAGGGACTGCCAGGGGGGAGACCCAGTACTTC. Encoded protein: CASSYGGTARGETQYF.

The V and J genes are TRBV24-1 and TRBJ1-1; TRBD1 is a possible D gene (5 bases). CDR3 length: 11 residues. The germline gives CDR1 KGHDR, CDR2 SFDVKD. V was shortened by 9 bases and J by 8 bases, with 12 bases between the two germline ends. In DNA, the CDR3 is TGTGCCACCCGGGGGACCCGGGAAGCTTTCTTT. This translates into CATRGTREAFF.

This chain joins TRBV27 and TRBJ1-1, with a possible D match to TRBD1 (6 bases). This CDR3 has 15 residues. The ends were cut back, 0 bases at V and 4 bases at J, with 12 bases in the middle. Germline loops: CDR1 MNHEY, CDR2 SMNVEV (reference sequence). CDR3 region: CASSLSGAGSTEAFF. The DNA for the CDR3 is TGTGCCAGCAGTTTATCGGGGGCAGGGAGCACTGAAGCTTTCTTT.